Sequencing of this TCR beta chain was carried out in a study of blood T cell repertoires in COVID-19. This clone was seen only a few times. V was trimmed by 2 bases and J by 6 bases, leaving 11 bases between them. The CDR3 extends over 15 amino acids. Germline V gene lookup returns CDR1 SNHLY and CDR2 FYNNEI. Original methodology: Estimated nucleated cell counts came from reference gene primer amplification. The protocol was immunoSEQ multiplex PCR, while the TCRdb copy is restricted to in-frame clones and leaves out a portion. V and J calls and clone size come straight from that table; D and trimming were deduced from the DNA. The data hold 15,000 to 20,000 clones, with 70% to 90% observed a single time.

The source of this sequence is a human donor with active COVID-19. The donor label of this sample is uncertain. The sample consisted of peripheral blood. This chain uses TRBV2 with TRBJ1-6; D ambiguous. The CDR3 DNA reads as TGTGCCAGCAGTGAACTCAGTCGCGGTAATTCACCCCTCCACTTT. Its protein is CASSELSRGNSPLHF.